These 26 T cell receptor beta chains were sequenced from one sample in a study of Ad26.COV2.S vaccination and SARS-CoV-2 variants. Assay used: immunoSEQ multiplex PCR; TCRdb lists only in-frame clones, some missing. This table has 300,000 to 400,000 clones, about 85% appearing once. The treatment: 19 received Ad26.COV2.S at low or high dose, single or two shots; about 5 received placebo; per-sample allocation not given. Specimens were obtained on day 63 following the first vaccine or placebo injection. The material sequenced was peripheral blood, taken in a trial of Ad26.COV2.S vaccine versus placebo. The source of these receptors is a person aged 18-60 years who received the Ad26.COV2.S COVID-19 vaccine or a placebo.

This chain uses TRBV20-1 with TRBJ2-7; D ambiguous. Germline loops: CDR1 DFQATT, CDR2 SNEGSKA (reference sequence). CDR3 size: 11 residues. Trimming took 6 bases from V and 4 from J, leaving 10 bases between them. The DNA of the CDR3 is TGCAGTGCGTCCCATTCTTACGAGCAGTACTTC. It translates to CSASHSYEQYF.

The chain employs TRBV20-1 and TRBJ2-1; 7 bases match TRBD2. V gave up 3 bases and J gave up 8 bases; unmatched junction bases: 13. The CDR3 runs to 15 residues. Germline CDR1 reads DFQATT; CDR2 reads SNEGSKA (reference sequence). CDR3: CSASGGTTSGDEQFF. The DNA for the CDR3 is TGCAGTGCTAGTGGGGGGACTACGTCTGGGGATGAGCAGTTCTTC.

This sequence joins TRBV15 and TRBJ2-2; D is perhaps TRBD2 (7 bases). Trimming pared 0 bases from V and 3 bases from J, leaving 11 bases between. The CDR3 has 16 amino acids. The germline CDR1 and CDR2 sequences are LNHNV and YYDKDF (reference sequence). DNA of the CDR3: TGTGCCACCAGCAGAGAGGGGGGGCCTTACACCGGGGAGCTGTTTTTT. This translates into CATSREGGPYTGELFF.

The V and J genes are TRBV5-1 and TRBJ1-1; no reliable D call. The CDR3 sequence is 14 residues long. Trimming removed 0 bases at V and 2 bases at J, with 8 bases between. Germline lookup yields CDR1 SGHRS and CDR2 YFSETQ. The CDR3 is CASSLAAPNTEAFF. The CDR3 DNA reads TGCGCCAGCAGCTTGGCAGCACCAAACACTGAAGCTTTCTTT.

CDR3 residues: CASSLVGINNEQFF. CDR3 sequence (DNA): TGTGCCAGCAGCTTAGTCGGTATAAACAATGAGCAGTTCTTC. The chain has TRBV7-2 and TRBJ2-1; D unresolved. The CDR3 covers 14 residues. V was trimmed by 1 base and J by 5 bases, leaving 9 bases between them. Looked up from germline, CDR1 is SGHTA and CDR2 is FQGNSA.

CDR3 sequence: CASSVLMNTGELFF. The CDR3 DNA sequence: TGTGCCAGCAGTGTACTGATGAACACCGGGGAGCTGTTTTTT. The genes are TRBV2 and TRBJ2-2; D call uncertain. Germline CDR1 and CDR2: SNHLY and FYNNEI. The CDR3 covers 14 residues. V shed 4 bases and J shed 1 base, with 7 bases lying between them.

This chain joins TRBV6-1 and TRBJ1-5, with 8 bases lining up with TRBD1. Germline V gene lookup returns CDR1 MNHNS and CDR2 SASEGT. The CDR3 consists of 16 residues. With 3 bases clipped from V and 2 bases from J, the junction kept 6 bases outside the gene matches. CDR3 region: CASSDWTGIGNQPQHF. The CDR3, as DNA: TGTGCCAGCAGTGATTGGACAGGGATCGGCAATCAGCCCCAGCATTTT.

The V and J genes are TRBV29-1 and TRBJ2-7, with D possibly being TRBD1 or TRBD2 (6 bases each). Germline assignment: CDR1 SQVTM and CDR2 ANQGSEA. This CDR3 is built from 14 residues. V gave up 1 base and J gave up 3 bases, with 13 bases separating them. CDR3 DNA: TGCAGCGTTGAAGTTCGGGGGCAGATCTACGAGCAGTACTTC. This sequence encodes CSVEVRGQIYEQYF.

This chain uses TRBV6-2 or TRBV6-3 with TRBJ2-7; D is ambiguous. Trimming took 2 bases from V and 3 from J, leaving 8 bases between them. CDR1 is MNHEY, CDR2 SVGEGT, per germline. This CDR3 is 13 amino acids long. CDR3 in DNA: TGTGCCAGCAGTTACGACCGGAGCTACGAGCAGTACTTC. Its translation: CASSYDRSYEQYF.

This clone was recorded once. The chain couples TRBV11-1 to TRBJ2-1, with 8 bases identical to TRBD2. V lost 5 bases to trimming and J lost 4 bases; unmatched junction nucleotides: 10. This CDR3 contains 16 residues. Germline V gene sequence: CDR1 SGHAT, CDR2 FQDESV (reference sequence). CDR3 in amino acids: CASSRFSGLGYNEQFF. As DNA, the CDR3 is TGTGCCAGCAGCCGCTTTTCGGGACTAGGTTACAATGAGCAGTTCTTC.

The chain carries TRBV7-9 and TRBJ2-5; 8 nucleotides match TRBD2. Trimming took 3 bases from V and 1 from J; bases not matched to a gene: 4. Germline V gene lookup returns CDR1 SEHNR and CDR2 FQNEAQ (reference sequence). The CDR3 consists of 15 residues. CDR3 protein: CASSLRSGGQETQYF. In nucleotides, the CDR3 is TGTGCCAGCAGCTTGAGAAGCGGGGGCCAAGAGACCCAGTACTTC.

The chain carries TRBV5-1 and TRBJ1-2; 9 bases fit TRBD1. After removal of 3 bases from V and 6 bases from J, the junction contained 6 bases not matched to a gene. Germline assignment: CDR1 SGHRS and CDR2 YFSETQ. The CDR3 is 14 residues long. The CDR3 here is CASSYTGGADGYTF. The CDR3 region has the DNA TGCGCCAGCAGCTATACAGGGGGCGCCGATGGCTACACCTTC.

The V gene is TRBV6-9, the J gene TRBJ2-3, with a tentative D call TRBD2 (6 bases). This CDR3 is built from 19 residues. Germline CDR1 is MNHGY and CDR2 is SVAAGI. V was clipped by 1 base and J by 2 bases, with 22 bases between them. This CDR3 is CASSYWRGANLNITDTQYF. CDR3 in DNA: TGTGCCAGCAGTTATTGGCGGGGAGCTAACTTAAATATCACAGATACGCAGTATTTT.

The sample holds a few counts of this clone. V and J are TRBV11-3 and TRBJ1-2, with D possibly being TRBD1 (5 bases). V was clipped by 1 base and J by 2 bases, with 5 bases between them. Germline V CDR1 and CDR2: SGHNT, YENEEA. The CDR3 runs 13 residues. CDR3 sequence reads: CASSLGGNYGYTF. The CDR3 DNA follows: TGTGCCAGCAGCTTAGGGGGGAACTATGGCTACACCTTC.

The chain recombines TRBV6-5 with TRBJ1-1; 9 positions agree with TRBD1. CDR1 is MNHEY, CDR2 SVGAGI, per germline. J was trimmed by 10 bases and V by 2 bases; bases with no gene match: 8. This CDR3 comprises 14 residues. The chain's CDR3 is CASSYRQGGLGAFF. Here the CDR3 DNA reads TGTGCCAGCAGTTACAGACAGGGGGGGTTGGGAGCTTTCTTT.

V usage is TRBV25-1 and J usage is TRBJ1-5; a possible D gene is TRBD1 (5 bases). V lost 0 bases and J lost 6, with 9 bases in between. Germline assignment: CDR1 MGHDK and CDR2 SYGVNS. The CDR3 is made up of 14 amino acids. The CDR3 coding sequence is TGTGCCAGCAGTGAATATGGGGGGTTTCAGCCCCAGCATTTT. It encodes CASSEYGGFQPQHF.

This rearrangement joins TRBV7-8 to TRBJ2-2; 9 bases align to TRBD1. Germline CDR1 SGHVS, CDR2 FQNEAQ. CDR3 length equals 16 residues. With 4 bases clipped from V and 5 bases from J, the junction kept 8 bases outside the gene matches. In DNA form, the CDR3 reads TGTGCCAGCAGCTGGGGACAGGGCACTCATACCGGGGAGCTGTTTTTT. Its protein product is CASSWGQGTHTGELFF.

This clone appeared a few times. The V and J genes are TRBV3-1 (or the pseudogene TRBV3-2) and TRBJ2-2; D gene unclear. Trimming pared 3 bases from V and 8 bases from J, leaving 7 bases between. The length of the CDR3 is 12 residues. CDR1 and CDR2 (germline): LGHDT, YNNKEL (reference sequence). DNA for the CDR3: TGTGCCAGCAGCCAGATAGGAGGGGAGCTGTTTTTT. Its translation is CASSQIGGELFF.

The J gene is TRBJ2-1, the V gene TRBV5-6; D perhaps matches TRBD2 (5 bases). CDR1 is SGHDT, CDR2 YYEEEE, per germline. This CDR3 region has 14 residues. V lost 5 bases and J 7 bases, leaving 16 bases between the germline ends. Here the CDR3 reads CASSVSTRRNEQFF. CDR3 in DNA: TGTGCCAGCAGTGTTTCGACGAGGAGGAATGAGCAGTTCTTC.

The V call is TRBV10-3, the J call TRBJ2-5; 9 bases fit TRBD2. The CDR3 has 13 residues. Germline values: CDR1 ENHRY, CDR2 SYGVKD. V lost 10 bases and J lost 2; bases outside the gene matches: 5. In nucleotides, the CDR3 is TGTGCCACGAGAGCGGGGGGACAAGAGACCCAGTACTTC. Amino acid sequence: CATRAGGQETQYF.

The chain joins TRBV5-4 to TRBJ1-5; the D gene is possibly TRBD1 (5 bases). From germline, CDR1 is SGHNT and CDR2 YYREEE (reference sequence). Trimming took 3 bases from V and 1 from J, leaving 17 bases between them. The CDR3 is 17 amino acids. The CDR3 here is CASSYMWGGRSNQPQHF. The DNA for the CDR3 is TGTGCCAGCAGCTACATGTGGGGGGGAAGGAGCAATCAGCCCCAGCATTTT.

In nucleotides, the CDR3 is TGCGCCAGCAGTGGGTCACAGGGTTGTGGCTACACCTTC. This codes for CASSGSQGCGYTF. V is TRBV10-1 and J is TRBJ1-2, with D possibly being TRBD1 (6 bases). V was shortened by 4 bases and J by 7 bases, with 13 bases between the two germline ends. The germline CDR1 and CDR2 sequences are WNHNN and SYGVQD (reference sequence). CDR3 length equals 13 residues.

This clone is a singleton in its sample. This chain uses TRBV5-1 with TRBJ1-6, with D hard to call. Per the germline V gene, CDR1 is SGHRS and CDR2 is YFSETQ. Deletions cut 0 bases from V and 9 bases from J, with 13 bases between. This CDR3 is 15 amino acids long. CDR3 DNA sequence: TGCGCCAGCAGCTTGGCCAGTTCCCTGGGTTCACCCCTCCACTTT. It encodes CASSLASSLGSPLHF. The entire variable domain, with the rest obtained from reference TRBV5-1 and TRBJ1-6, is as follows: KAGVTQTPRYLIKTRGQQVTLSCSPISGHRSVSWYQQTPGQGLQFLFEYFSETQRNKGNFPGRFSGRQFSNSRSEMNVSTLELGDSALYLCASSLASSLGSPLHFGNGTRLTVT.

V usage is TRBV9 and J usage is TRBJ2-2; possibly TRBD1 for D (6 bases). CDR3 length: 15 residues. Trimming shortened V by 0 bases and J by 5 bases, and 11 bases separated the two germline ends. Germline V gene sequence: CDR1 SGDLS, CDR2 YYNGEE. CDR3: CASSVGGGRTGELFF. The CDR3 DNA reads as TGTGCCAGCAGCGTAGGTGGGGGCCGAACCGGGGAGCTGTTTTTT.

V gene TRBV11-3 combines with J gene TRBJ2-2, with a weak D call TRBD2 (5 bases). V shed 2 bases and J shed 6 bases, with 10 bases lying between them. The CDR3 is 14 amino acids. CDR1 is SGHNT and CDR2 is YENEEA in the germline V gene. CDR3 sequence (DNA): TGTGCCAGCAGCTTATTGTCGGGGTCCGGGGAGCTGTTTTTT. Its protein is CASSLLSGSGELFF.

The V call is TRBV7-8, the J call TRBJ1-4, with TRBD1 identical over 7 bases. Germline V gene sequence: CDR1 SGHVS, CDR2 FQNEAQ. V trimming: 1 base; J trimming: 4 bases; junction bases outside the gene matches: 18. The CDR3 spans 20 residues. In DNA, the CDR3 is TGTGCCAGCAGCTTAGACACTACGGGACAGCTTTTTTTCGGTAATGAAAAACTGTTTTTT. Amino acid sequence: CASSLDTTGQLFFGNEKLFF.